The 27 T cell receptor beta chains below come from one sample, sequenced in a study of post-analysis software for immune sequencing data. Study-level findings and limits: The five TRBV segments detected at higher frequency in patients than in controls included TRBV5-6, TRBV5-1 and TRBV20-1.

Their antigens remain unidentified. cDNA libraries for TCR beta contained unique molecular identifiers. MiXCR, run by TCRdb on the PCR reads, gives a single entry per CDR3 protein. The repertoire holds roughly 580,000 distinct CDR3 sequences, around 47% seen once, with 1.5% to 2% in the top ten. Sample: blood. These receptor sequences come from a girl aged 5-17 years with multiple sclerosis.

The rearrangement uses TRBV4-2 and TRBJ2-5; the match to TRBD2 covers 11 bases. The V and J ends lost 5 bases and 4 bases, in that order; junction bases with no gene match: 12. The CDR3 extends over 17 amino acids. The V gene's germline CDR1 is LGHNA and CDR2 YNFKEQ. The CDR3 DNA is TGTGCCAGCAGCGAATTCCTAGCGGGGGGCCGGGGAGAGACCCAGTACTTC. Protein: CASSEFLAGGRGETQYF.

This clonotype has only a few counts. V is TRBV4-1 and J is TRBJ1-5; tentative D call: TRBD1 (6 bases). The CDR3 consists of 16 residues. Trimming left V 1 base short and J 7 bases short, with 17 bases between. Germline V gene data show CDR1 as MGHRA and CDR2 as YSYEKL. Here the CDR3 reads CASSQAKTEQGQPQHF. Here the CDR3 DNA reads TGCGCCAGCAGCCAAGCTAAGACGGAGCAGGGGCAGCCCCAGCATTTT.

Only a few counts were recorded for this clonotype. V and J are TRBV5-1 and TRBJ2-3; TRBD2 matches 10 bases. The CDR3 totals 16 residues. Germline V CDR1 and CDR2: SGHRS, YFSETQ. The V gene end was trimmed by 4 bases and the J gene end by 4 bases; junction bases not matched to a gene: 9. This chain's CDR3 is CASSPITSGIADTQYF. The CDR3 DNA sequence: TGCGCCAGCAGCCCTATAACTAGCGGGATTGCAGATACGCAGTATTTT.

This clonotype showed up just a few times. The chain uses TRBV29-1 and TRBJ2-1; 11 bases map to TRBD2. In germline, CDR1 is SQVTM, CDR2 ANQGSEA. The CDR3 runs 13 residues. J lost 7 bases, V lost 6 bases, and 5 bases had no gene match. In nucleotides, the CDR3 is TGCAGCGTGTCTAGCGGGGGGCTAAATGAGCAGTTCTTC. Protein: CSVSSGGLNEQFF.

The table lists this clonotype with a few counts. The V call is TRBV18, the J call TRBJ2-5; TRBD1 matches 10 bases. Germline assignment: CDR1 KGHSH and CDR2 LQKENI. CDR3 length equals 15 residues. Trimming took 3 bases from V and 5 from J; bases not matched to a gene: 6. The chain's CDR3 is CASSPPTGGFETQYF. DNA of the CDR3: TGTGCCAGCTCACCGCCGACAGGGGGCTTCGAGACCCAGTACTTC.

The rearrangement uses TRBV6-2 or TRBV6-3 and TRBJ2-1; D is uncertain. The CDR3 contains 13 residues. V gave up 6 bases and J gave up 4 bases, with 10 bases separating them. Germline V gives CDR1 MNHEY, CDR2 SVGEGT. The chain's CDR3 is CASRARYYNEQFF. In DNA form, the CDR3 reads TGTGCCAGCAGAGCGAGGTATTACAATGAGCAGTTCTTC.

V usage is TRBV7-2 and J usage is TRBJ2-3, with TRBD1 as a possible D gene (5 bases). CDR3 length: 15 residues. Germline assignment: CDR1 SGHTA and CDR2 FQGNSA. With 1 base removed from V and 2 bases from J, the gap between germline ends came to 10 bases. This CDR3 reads CASSLGGAATDTQYF. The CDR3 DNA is TGTGCCAGCAGCTTAGGTGGGGCGGCCACAGATACGCAGTATTTT.

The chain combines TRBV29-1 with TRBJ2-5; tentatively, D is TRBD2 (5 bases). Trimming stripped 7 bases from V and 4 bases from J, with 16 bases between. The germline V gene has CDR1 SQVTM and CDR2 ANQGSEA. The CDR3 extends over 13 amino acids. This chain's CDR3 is CSAQGPGGETQYF. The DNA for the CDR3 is TGCAGCGCCCAAGGTCCAGGAGGAGAGACCCAGTACTTC.

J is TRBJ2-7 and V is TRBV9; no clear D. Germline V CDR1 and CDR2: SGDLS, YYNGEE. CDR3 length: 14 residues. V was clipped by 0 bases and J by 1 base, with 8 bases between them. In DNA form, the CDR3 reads TGTGCCAGCAGCGTAGGCCCCAGTTCCTACGAGCAGTACTTC. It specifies CASSVGPSSYEQYF. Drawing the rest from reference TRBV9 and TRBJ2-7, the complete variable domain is DSGVTQTPKHLITATGQRVTLRCSPRSGDLSVYWYQQSLDQGLQFLIQYYNGEERAKGNILERFSAQQFPDLHSELNLSSLELGDSALYFCASSVGPSSYEQYFGPGTRLTVT.

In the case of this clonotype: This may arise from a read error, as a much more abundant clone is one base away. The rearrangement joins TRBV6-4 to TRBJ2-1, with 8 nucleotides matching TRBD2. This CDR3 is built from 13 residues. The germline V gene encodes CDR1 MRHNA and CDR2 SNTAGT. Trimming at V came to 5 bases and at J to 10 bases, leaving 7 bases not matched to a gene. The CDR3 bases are TGTGCCAGCAGTAATTCCGGGACTAGGGAGCAGTTCTTC. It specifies CASSNSGTREQFF.

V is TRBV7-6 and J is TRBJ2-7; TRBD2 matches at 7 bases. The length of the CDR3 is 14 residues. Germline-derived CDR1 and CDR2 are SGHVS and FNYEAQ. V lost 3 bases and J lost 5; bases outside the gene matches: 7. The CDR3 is CASSFHRGVNEQYF. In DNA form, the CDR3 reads TGTGCCAGCAGCTTTCATCGGGGGGTTAACGAGCAGTACTTC.

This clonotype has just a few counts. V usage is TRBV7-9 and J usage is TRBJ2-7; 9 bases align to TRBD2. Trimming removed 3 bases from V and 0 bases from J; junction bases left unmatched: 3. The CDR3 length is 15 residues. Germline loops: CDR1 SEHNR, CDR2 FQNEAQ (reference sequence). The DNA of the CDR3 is TGTGCCAGCAGCTTGATTAGCGGGAGCTCCTACGAGCAGTACTTC. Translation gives CASSLISGSSYEQYF.

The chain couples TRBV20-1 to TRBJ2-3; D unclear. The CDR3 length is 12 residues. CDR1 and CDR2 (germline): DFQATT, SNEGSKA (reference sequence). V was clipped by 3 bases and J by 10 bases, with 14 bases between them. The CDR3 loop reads CSARPLASAQYF. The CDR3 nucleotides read TGCAGTGCTAGGCCCCTTGCGTCTGCGCAGTATTTT.

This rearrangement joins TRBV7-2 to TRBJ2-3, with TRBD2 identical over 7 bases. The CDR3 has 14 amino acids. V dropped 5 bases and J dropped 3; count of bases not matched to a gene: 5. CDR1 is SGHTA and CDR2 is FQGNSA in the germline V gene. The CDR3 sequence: CASSRGLDTDTQYF. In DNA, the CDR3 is TGTGCCAGCAGCCGCGGACTAGATACAGATACGCAGTATTTT. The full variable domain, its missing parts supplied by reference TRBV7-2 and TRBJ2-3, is GAGVSQSPSNKVTEKGKDVELRCDPISGHTALYWYRQSLGQGLEFLIYFQGNSAPDKSGLPSDRFSAERTGGSVSTLTIQRTQQEDSAVYLCASSRGLDTDTQYFGPGTRLTVL.

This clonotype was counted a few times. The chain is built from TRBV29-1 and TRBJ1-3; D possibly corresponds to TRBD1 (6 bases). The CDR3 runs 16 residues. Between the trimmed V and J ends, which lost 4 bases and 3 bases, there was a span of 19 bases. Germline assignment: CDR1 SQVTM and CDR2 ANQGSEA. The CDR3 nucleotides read TGCAGCGTTGGGGGGCTTTCCGGGGGCTTTGGAAACACCATATATTTT. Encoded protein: CSVGGLSGGFGNTIYF.

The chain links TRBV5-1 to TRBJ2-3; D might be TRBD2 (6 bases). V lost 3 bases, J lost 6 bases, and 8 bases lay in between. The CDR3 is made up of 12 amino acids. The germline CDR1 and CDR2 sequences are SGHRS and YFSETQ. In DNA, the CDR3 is TGCGCCAGCAGCTGGGCGGGGGATACGCAGTATTTT. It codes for CASSWAGDTQYF.

The DNA of the CDR3 is TGCAGCGTTGCAGGGGCAGCGTACTATGGCTACACCTTC. Residues: CSVAGAAYYGYTF. The chain combines TRBV29-1 with TRBJ1-2; perhaps TRBD1 as D (6 bases). Germline V gives CDR1 SQVTM, CDR2 ANQGSEA. Trimming pared 4 bases from V and 3 bases from J, leaving 12 bases between. The CDR3 covers 13 residues.

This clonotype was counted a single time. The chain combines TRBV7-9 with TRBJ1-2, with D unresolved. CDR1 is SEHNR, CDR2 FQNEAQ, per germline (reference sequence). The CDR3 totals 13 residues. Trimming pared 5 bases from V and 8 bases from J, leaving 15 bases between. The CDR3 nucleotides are TGTGCCAGCAGCCCACGGTCGGGTGAAGGCTACACCTTC. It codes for CASSPRSGEGYTF.

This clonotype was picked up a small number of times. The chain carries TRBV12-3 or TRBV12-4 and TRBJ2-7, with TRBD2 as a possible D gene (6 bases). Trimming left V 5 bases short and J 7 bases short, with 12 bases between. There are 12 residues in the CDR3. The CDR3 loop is CASSLGRLEQYF. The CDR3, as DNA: TGTGCCAGCAGTCTAGGGAGGTTGGAGCAGTACTTC.

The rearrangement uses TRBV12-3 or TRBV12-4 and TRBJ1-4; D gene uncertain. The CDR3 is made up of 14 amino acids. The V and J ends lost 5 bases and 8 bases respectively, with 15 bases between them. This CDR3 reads CASSNLAQGEKLFF. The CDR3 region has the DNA TGTGCCAGCAGTAACCTTGCCCAAGGGGAAAAACTGTTTTTT.

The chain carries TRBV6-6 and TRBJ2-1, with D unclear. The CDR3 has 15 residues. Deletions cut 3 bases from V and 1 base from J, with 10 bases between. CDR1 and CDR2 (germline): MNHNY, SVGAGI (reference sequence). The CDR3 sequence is CASSYPGSSYNEQFF. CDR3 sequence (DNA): TGTGCCAGCAGTTATCCAGGCAGTTCCTACAATGAGCAGTTCTTC.

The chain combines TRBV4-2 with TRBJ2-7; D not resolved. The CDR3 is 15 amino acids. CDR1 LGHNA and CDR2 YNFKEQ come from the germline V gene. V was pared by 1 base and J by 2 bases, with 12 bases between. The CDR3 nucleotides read TGTGCCAGCAGCCAAGCCCTGGATACGGCCTACGAGCAGTACTTC. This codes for CASSQALDTAYEQYF.

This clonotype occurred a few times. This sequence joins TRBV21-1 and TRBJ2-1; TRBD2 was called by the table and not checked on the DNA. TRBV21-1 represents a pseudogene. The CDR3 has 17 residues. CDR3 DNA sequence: TGTGCCAGCAGCAGAATGCTAGCGGGGGAAGGGGACAATGAGCAGTTCTTC. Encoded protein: CASSRMLAGEGDNEQFF.

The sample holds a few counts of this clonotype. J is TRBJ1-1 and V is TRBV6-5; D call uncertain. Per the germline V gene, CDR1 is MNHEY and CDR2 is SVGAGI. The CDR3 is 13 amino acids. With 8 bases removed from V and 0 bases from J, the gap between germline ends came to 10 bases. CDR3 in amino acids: CASQVNLNTEAFF. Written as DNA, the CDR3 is TGTGCCAGCCAGGTTAACCTGAACACTGAAGCTTTCTTT.

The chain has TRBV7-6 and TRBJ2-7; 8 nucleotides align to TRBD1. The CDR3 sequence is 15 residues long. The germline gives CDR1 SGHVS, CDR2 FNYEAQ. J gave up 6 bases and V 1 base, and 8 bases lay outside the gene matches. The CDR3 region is CASSLGGQEPFEQYF. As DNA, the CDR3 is TGTGCCAGCAGCTTAGGGGGACAGGAGCCCTTCGAGCAGTACTTC.

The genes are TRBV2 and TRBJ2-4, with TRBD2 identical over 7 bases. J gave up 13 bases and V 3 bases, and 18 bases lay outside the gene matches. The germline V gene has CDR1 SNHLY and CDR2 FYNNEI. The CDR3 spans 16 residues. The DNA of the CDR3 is TGTGCCAGCAGTGATCTCGGGGCGGGGGAACACAATGAGCAGTACTTC. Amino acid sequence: CASSDLGAGEHNEQYF.

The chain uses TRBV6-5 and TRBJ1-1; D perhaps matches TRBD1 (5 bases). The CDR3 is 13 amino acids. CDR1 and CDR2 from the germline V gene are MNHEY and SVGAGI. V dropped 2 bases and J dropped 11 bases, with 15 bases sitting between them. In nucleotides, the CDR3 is TGTGCCAGCAGTTACGGGACCGCCCGTGGCGCTTTCTTT. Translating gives CASSYGTARGAFF.